A selection of T cell receptor beta chains follows, all from one sample in a study of T cell responses to AZD1222 COVID-19 vaccine. Repertoires were generated with immunoSEQ multiplex PCR, while TCRdb's copy carries only in-frame clones and drops some. The sample includes about 100,000 clones, 80% to 90% of them seen just once. The sequenced sample was peripheral blood, obtained on day 0 of AZD1222 vaccination. The receptors stem from an adult in good health. Both conserved end residues are part of each CDR3. The order of the fields is clone size, J gene, D gene, V gene, CDR3 protein, CDR3 DNA. A D gene is named only where the DNA matches it firmly. Expanded clones are given a class, and other clones once, few, many or no size at all.

-	TRBJ2-3	TRBD2	TRBV19	CASSIPGGFWYF	TGTGCCAGTAGTATACCGGGAGGGTTCTGGTATTTT
once	TRBJ1-5	TRBD1	TRBV6-5	CASSRQGINQPQHF	TGTGCCAGCAGCAGACAGGGGATCAATCAGCCCCAGCATTTT
-	TRBJ2-2	-	TRBV5-5	CASSLIEDGELFF	TGTGCCAGCAGCTTGATTGAGGACGGGGAGCTGTTTTTT
-	TRBJ2-7	-	TRBV12-3/TRBV12-4	CASTGPSFYEQYF	TGTGCCAGCACCGGCCCCAGTTTCTACGAGCAGTACTTC
-	TRBJ1-4	TRBD1	TRBV10-3	CAISSPGQANEKLFF	TGTGCCATCAGCTCCCCCGGACAGGCAAATGAAAAACTGTTTTTT
-	TRBJ2-3	TRBD1	TRBV6-5	CASRPQGQGADTQYF	TGTGCCAGCAGGCCTCAGGGACAGGGGGCAGATACGCAGTATTTT
-	TRBJ1-4	-	TRBV7-9	CASSLAPGKNEKLFF	TGTGCCAGCAGCTTAGCGCCAGGGAAAAATGAAAAACTGTTTTTT
-	TRBJ1-2	TRBD1	TRBV6-2/TRBV6-3	CASSYSTGQGYYGYTF	TGTGCCAGCAGTTACTCCACCGGACAGGGCTACTATGGCTACACCTTC
-	TRBJ1-2	TRBD1	TRBV15	CATSTRTGNYGYTF	TGTGCCACCAGCACAAGGACAGGGAACTATGGCTACACCTTC
-	TRBJ2-7	-	TRBV5-4	CASSLGTASSYEQYF	TGTGCCAGCAGCCTCGGGACCGCGAGCTCCTACGAGCAGTACTTC
once	TRBJ2-1	-	TRBV19	CASSTDQGPEFF	TGTGCCAGTAGTACCGATCAGGGTCCTGAGTTCTTC
-	TRBJ2-7	-	TRBV11-2	CASSLWHEQYF	TGTGCCAGCAGCCTCTGGCACGAGCAGTACTTC
-	TRBJ1-5	-	TRBV6-2/TRBV6-3	CASSYHSLQPQHF	TGTGCCAGCAGTTACCACAGTTTGCAGCCCCAGCATTTT
once	TRBJ2-1	-	TRBV27	CASSFARVGGDEQFF	TGTGCCAGCAGTTTCGCTAGGGTGGGTGGGGATGAGCAGTTCTTC
-	TRBJ1-2	-	TRBV7-9	CASSLFSRGYTF	TGTGCCAGCAGCTTATTCTCCAGGGGCTACACCTTC
once	TRBJ1-3	-	TRBV30	CALQPSGNTIYF	TGTGCTTTACAGCCCTCTGGAAACACCATATATTTT
-	TRBJ2-3	TRBD2	TRBV5-1	CASRKTSGSTDTQYF	TGCGCCAGCAGGAAAACTAGCGGGTCCACAGATACGCAGTATTTT
few	TRBJ1-2	-	TRBV3-1/TRBV3-2	CASSQDLGRSHGYTF	TGTGCCAGCAGCCAAGATTTGGGGCGGTCGCATGGCTACACCTTC
-	TRBJ2-7	TRBD2	TRBV6-5	CATQGLASYEQYF	TGTGCCACCCAGGGACTAGCGAGCTACGAGCAGTACTTC
-	TRBJ2-3	-	TRBV3-1/TRBV3-2	CASSQGPEDTQYF	TGTGCCAGCAGCCAAGGGCCAGAAGATACGCAGTATTTT
-	TRBJ1-3	TRBD1	TRBV7-8	CASSLGGQGIRTGNTIYF	TGTGCCAGCAGCTTAGGGGGACAGGGTATTCGGACTGGAAACACCATATATTTT
-	TRBJ1-5	-	TRBV7-2	CASSLGGGNQPQHF	TGTGCCAGCAGCTTAGGGGGGGGCAATCAGCCCCAGCATTTT
-	TRBJ2-1	-	TRBV29-1	CSGRLALNEQFF	TGCAGCGGAAGATTGGCGCTCAATGAGCAGTTCTTC
-	TRBJ2-2	-	TRBV15	CATSQYTGELFF	TGTGCCACCAGCCAATACACCGGGGAGCTGTTTTTT
-	TRBJ1-4	-	TRBV4-1	CASSNSREKLFF	TGCGCCAGCAGCAACTCACGGGAAAAACTGTTTTTT
-	TRBJ2-3	TRBD1	TRBV10-2	CASSLGTGISDTQYF	TGCGCCAGCAGTCTTGGGACAGGGATATCAGATACGCAGTATTTT
-	TRBJ2-2	TRBD1	TRBV7-8	CASRYGTANTGELFF	TGTGCCAGCAGATATGGGACAGCGAACACCGGGGAGCTGTTTTTT
-	TRBJ1-5	-	TRBV18	CASSQYGGLGSAQHF	TGTGCCAGCTCACAATATGGGGGTCTGGGGTCAGCCCAGCATTTT
-	TRBJ1-5	TRBD1	TRBV12-3/TRBV12-4	CASRSGGFQPQHF	TGTGCCAGCAGGTCAGGGGGCTTTCAGCCCCAGCATTTT
-	TRBJ2-7	-	TRBV29-1	CSVGMVGGYEQYF	TGCAGCGTTGGCATGGTGGGGGGCTACGAGCAGTACTTC
-	TRBJ2-5	TRBD1	TRBV2	CASTRRTGAGETQYF	TGTGCCAGCACCCGCAGGACAGGGGCCGGAGAGACCCAGTACTTC
-	TRBJ1-4	-	TRBV4-1	CASSQGSPRDEKLFF	TGCGCCAGCAGCCAAGGTTCCCCTCGGGATGAAAAACTGTTTTTT
-	TRBJ2-2	-	TRBV10-1	CASSESGASGELFF	TGCGCCAGCAGTGAGTCGGGGGCCTCCGGGGAGCTGTTTTTT
-	TRBJ2-7	-	TRBV30	CAWSHGGAISYEQYF	TGTGCCTGGAGTCATGGGGGGGCGATCTCCTACGAGCAGTACTTC
-	TRBJ1-1	-	TRBV6-5	CASRPGPSHGEAFF	TGTGCCAGCAGACCAGGGCCCAGCCACGGTGAAGCTTTCTTT
-	TRBJ1-5	-	TRBV15	CATSRDSNSNQPQHF	TGTGCCACCAGCAGAGATTCGAACAGCAATCAGCCCCAGCATTTT
-	TRBJ1-1	TRBD1	TRBV19	CASIARDRGNTEAFF	TGTGCCAGTATAGCCCGTGACAGGGGTAACACTGAAGCTTTCTTT
-	TRBJ2-6	-	TRBV7-8	CASSYWSSGANVLTF	TGTGCCAGCAGCTATTGGAGCTCTGGGGCCAACGTCCTGACTTTC
-	TRBJ1-1	-	TRBV19	CASQRGWTEAFF	TGTGCCAGCCAGCGGGGTTGGACTGAAGCTTTCTTT
-	TRBJ1-6	-	TRBV9	CASSGPTGSYSPLHF	TGTGCCAGCAGCGGACCCACAGGGTCCTATTCACCCCTCCACTTT
-	TRBJ2-3	TRBD1	TRBV15	CATSRGQGRDTQYF	TGTGCCACCAGCAGAGGACAGGGACGGGATACGCAGTATTTT
-	TRBJ2-7	-	TRBV7-2	CASSLAAASSYEQYF	TGTGCCAGCAGCTTAGCAGCAGCGTCCTCCTACGAGCAGTACTTC
once	TRBJ1-3	-	TRBV5-1	CASSLTSGITGNTIYF	TGCGCCAGCAGCCTAACCTCGGGTATCACTGGAAACACCATATATTTT
-	TRBJ1-1	-	TRBV18	CASSPQASGTEAFF	TGTGCCAGCTCACCACAGGCGAGTGGCACTGAAGCTTTCTTT
-	TRBJ1-3	-	TRBV5-4	CASSLDESSGNTIYF	TGTGCCAGCAGCTTGGACGAAAGCTCTGGAAACACCATATATTTT
-	TRBJ1-1	-	TRBV30	CAWSVTAGTEAFF	TGTGCCTGGAGTGTTACCGCGGGCACTGAAGCTTTCTTT
-	TRBJ2-4	-	TRBV7-9	CASSPTGEYLKNIQYF	TGTGCCAGCAGCCCGACGGGGGAATACCTCAAAAACATTCAGTACTTC
-	TRBJ1-1	-	TRBV4-2	CASSQDQGALEAFF	TGTGCCAGCAGCCAAGATCAAGGGGCCCTGGAAGCTTTCTTT
once	TRBJ2-5	TRBD2	TRBV7-2	CASSPPGLAGGQETQYF	TGTGCCAGCAGTCCTCCTGGACTAGCGGGAGGCCAAGAGACCCAGTACTTC
once	TRBJ2-3	-	TRBV11-3	CASSLIPDFHTQYF	TGTGCCAGCAGCTTAATCCCAGACTTCCATACGCAGTATTTT
-	TRBJ2-1	TRBD1	TRBV7-2	CASSIGTGDNEQFF	TGTGCCAGCAGCATCGGGACAGGTGACAATGAGCAGTTCTTC
-	TRBJ2-7	-	TRBV29-1	CSVGVQGSGYEQYF	TGCAGCGTTGGGGTGCAGGGTTCCGGCTACGAGCAGTACTTC
-	TRBJ1-6	-	TRBV18	CASSPSQGSNSPLHF	TGTGCCAGCTCACCAAGTCAGGGCTCTAATTCACCCCTCCACTTT
once	TRBJ2-7	TRBD1	TRBV6-2/TRBV6-3	CASSPHGQAITYEQYF	TGTGCCAGCAGTCCACACGGACAGGCGATAACCTACGAGCAGTACTTC